This T cell receptor (beta chain) was recorded in a study of beta chain features in type 1 diabetes. The study, taken as a whole, reports: PCR might favor shorter templates, equally in patients and controls. Within patients, naive, central memory and Treg TCRB repertoires seemed more similar than within healthy donors.

CD4+ naive, central memory, regulatory and stem cell-like memory cells were sorted via CD45RO/CCR7/CD25/CD127/CD95/CD27. Points on this clone: What it binds is unknown.

Expressed TCRB transcripts were sequenced because the entire RNA isolate underwent reverse transcription. Some clones are missing from TCRdb's copy, which holds only in-frame ones; the method was immunoSEQ multiplex PCR. The top ten hold more than 3% of the sample, which has 250,000 or so clones, 27% seen once. What was sequenced was central memory CD4+ T cells from blood. The receptor was isolated from a man under 40 in good health.

The CDR3 nucleotides are TGTGCCAGCATGGTCCATGGCACTGAAGCTTTCTTT. Amino acids: CASMVHGTEAFF. The V call is TRBV25-1, the J call TRBJ1-1; no clear D gene. The germline gives CDR1 MGHDK, CDR2 SYGVNS. The V end was cut by 7 bases, the J end by 4 bases, with 10 bases between. The CDR3 extends over 12 amino acids.